A single sample gave rise to the 22 T cell receptor beta chains below, sequenced in a study of shared clonotypes between healthy human individuals (dated by TCRdb to about 2020). CD8 naive samples were CD45RO-negative cells positively selected for CCR7, giving a CD45RA+CCR7+ population that excluded TemRA cells. To prepare the library, the immunoSEQ multiplex PCR assay was applied. TCRdb's version of the immuneACCESS table is confined to in-frame rearrangements and falls short of the full clone set. An unresolved V gene accounts for under half of the shortfall where checked; the remainder is of unknown origin. In all, the sample holds around 2,000,000 clones, and around 96% of those were seen once. Jointly, the top ten make up 0.95% to 1.5% of the sample. The sample taken for sequencing was naive CD8+ T cells sorted from blood. Read against the paper, the sample's cell subset or site label means: CD45RA+CCR7+. The receptors were gathered from a man in his late teens or twenties in good health.

The gene calls are TRBV27 and TRBJ1-2; 10 bases map to TRBD1. The V segment lost 5 bases and the J segment 6 bases; nucleotides outside the gene matches: 9. The length of the CDR3 is 15 residues. CDR1 is MNHEY, CDR2 SMNVEV, per germline (reference sequence). The CDR3 loop reads CASSQPGTGVDGYTF. CDR3 DNA sequence: TGTGCCAGCAGTCAACCCGGGACAGGGGTTGATGGCTACACCTTC.

The rearrangement joins TRBV30 to TRBJ2-5, with 7 bases fitting TRBD1. Trimming took 2 bases from V and 4 from J; bases not matched to a gene: 10. Germline CDR1 and CDR2: GTSNPN and SVGIG (reference sequence). The CDR3 is made up of 15 amino acids. The CDR3 DNA reads TGTGCCTGGAGTTTTATAACAGGGGCAGGAGAGACCCAGTACTTC. This translates into CAWSFITGAGETQYF.

This clone was counted a single time. J is TRBJ2-2 and V is TRBV13, with 7 bases aligning to TRBD1. From germline, CDR1 is PRHDT and CDR2 FYEKMQ (reference sequence). The CDR3 runs to 15 residues. V shed 5 bases, J shed 5 bases, and the junction held 8 bases outside the gene matches. This CDR3 reads CASSPGQAGTGELFF. The CDR3 DNA reads as TGTGCCAGCAGCCCCGGACAGGCTGGGACCGGGGAGCTGTTTTTT.

This clone was observed a single time. Other DNA sequences within the sample encode an identical CDR3. The chain uses TRBV27 and TRBJ2-5; D is unclear. V lost 3 bases, J lost 5 bases, and 10 bases lay in between. This CDR3 is built from 13 residues. Germline V gene lookup returns CDR1 MNHEY and CDR2 SMNVEV (reference sequence). The CDR3, as DNA: TGTGCCAGCAGTTTCGGCGTGGGGGAGACCCAGTACTTC. Its protein product is CASSFGVGETQYF.

The J gene is TRBJ1-1, the V gene TRBV4-1, with D unclear. Trimming removed 6 bases at V and 2 bases at J, with 13 bases between. The CDR3 is 14 residues long. Germline values: CDR1 MGHRA, CDR2 YSYEKL. CDR3 bases: TGCGCCAGCAGTCCTTTTGGCAGTAACACTGAAGCTTTCTTT. Protein sequence: CASSPFGSNTEAFF.

The chain has TRBV2 and TRBJ2-1; 7 nucleotides line up with TRBD2. The CDR3 loop spans 15 amino acids. Germline CDR1 is SNHLY and CDR2 is FYNNEI. The junction had 5 bases not matched to a gene; V was cut back by 2 bases and J by 4 bases. CDR3 region: CASSERMGGYNEQFF. The CDR3 region has the DNA TGTGCCAGCAGTGAAAGGATGGGGGGGTACAATGAGCAGTTCTTC. Based on the CDR3 plus reference TRBV2 and TRBJ2-1, the full variable domain is EPEVTQTPSHQVTQMGQEVILRCVPISNHLYFYWYRQILGQKVEFLVSFYNNEISEKSEIFDDQFSVERPDGSNFTLKIRSTKLEDSAMYFCASSERMGGYNEQFFGPGTRLTVL.

The sample holds a few counts of this clone. This chain joins TRBV4-1 and TRBJ1-3; D is unresolved. CDR3 length: 13 residues. V lost 0 bases and J 5 bases, leaving 5 bases between the germline ends. Germline assignment: CDR1 MGHRA and CDR2 YSYEKL. DNA for the CDR3: TGCGCCAGCAGCCAAGACCCCCGAAACACCATATATTTT. Its protein product is CASSQDPRNTIYF.

This sequence joins TRBV6-5 and TRBJ2-2; no clear D gene. The length of the CDR3 is 14 residues. With 6 bases removed from V and 6 bases from J, the gap between germline ends came to 14 bases. Germline V lookup: CDR1 MNHEY, CDR2 SVGAGI. In DNA form, the CDR3 reads TGTGCCAGCAGAACCGGAACAATGGCCGGGGAGCTGTTTTTT. This gives the protein CASRTGTMAGELFF.

Written as DNA, the CDR3 is TGTGCCAGCAGCGTAGGCCCAGGGTACGTTGAAAAACTGTTTTTT. This encodes CASSVGPGYVEKLFF. V and J are TRBV9 and TRBJ1-4; TRBD1 might be the D (5 bases). Germline values: CDR1 SGDLS, CDR2 YYNGEE. Between the trimmed V and J ends, which lost 0 bases and 7 bases, there was a span of 13 bases. The CDR3 sequence is 15 residues long.

The CDR3 loop is CASSEARGTAYEQYF. CDR3 DNA sequence: TGTGCCAGCAGTGAAGCGCGGGGGACGGCCTACGAGCAGTACTTC. The V gene is TRBV6-1, the J gene TRBJ2-7, with 7 bases fitting TRBD2. Germline V lookup: CDR1 MNHNS, CDR2 SASEGT. This CDR3 region has 15 residues. The V and J ends lost 0 bases and 2 bases, in that order; junction bases with no gene match: 4.

This clone was detected only once. The chain recombines TRBV4-1 with TRBJ1-2; tentative D call: TRBD1 (5 bases). CDR1 MGHRA and CDR2 YSYEKL come from the germline V gene. Trimming shortened V by 0 bases and J by 6 bases, and 17 bases separated the two germline ends. The CDR3 spans 16 residues. The CDR3 region has the DNA TGCGCCAGCAGCCAAGATCCCCAAGGGGCTCGCCATGGCTACACCTTC. Its protein product is CASSQDPQGARHGYTF.

The rearrangement joins TRBV27 to TRBJ2-7, with D tentatively TRBD2 (6 bases). CDR1 is MNHEY and CDR2 is SMNVEV in the germline V gene (reference sequence). The CDR3 has 14 amino acids. V lost 0 bases, J lost 2 bases, and 8 bases lay in between. CDR3 sequence reads: CASSLSRTTYEQYF. Written as DNA, the CDR3 is TGTGCCAGCAGTTTATCCCGGACTACCTACGAGCAGTACTTC.

The chain joins TRBV9 to TRBJ2-1; TRBD2 agrees at 12 bases. J gave up 9 bases and V 4 bases, and 11 bases lay outside the gene matches. Germline V gives CDR1 SGDLS, CDR2 YYNGEE. The CDR3 is 16 amino acids. The CDR3 sequence: CASSSSGTSGLVEQFF. In DNA form, the CDR3 reads TGTGCCAGCAGCAGTTCCGGGACTAGCGGGTTGGTTGAGCAGTTCTTC.

This chain uses TRBV4-1 with TRBJ2-3; no firm D call. The germline CDR1 and CDR2 sequences are MGHRA and YSYEKL. This CDR3 contains 15 residues. V was pared by 0 bases and J by 10 bases, with 17 bases between. CDR3 sequence reads: CASSQEPPPLSPQYF. The CDR3 coding sequence is TGCGCCAGCAGCCAAGAACCCCCTCCCCTTAGTCCGCAGTATTTT.

The rearrangement uses TRBV28 and TRBJ1-2; a possible D gene is TRBD1 (5 bases). The CDR3 sequence is 13 residues long. Germline CDR1 and CDR2: MDHEN and SYDVKM. With 10 bases removed from V and 6 bases from J, the gap between germline ends came to 18 bases. The CDR3 DNA follows: TGTGCCACCGTCCCCAGGACAAAGCATGGCTACACCTTC. The encoded protein is CATVPRTKHGYTF.

The gene calls are TRBV21-1 and TRBJ2-7. TRBV21-1 is annotated as a pseudogene. The CDR3 spans 15 residues. CDR3 in DNA: TGTGCCAGCATTAGCCAGGGAGCCGAAAACTACGAGCAGTACTTC. It specifies CASISQGAENYEQYF.

A word on this clone: In the same sample, other DNA sequences code for this CDR3. The CDR3: CASSYRDSYEQYF. The CDR3 DNA follows: TGTGCCAGCAGCTACCGGGACAGCTACGAGCAGTACTTC. This chain joins TRBV27 and TRBJ2-7, with 7 bases that match TRBD1. The CDR3 is made up of 13 amino acids. Per germline, CDR1 MNHEY and CDR2 SMNVEV (reference sequence). With 6 bases clipped from V and 3 bases from J, the junction kept 5 bases outside the gene matches.

The gene calls are TRBV7-9 and TRBJ2-3, with a possible D match to TRBD1 (5 bases). The V gene lost 4 bases and the J gene lost 3 bases, with 14 bases spanning the gap. The CDR3 consists of 15 residues. The germline gives CDR1 SEHNR, CDR2 FQNEAQ (reference sequence). In DNA, the CDR3 is TGTGCCAGCAGCTCTTACAGGATTCCGACAGATACGCAGTATTTT. Residues: CASSSYRIPTDTQYF.

Turning to this clone: Other DNA variants within this sample encode the same CDR3. The chain couples TRBV9 to TRBJ2-7; D assignment may be TRBD1 or TRBD2 (5 bases each). The CDR3 contains 14 residues. V lost 2 bases, J lost 3 bases, and 12 bases lay in between. CDR1 is SGDLS and CDR2 is YYNGEE in the germline V gene. CDR3 region: CASSVRDRDYEQYF. CDR3 sequence (DNA): TGTGCCAGCAGCGTCCGGGACCGAGACTACGAGCAGTACTTC.

The genes are TRBV2 and TRBJ2-3, with D possibly matching TRBD2 (5 bases). Germline values: CDR1 SNHLY, CDR2 FYNNEI. CDR3 length equals 15 residues. Trimming left V 2 bases short and J 0 bases short, with 9 bases between. The CDR3 nucleotides read TGTGCCAGCAGTGAAAAGGACTGGAGCACAGATACGCAGTATTTT. It specifies CASSEKDWSTDTQYF.

The V gene is TRBV28, the J gene TRBJ2-3, with 9 bases that match TRBD2. The germline V gene encodes CDR1 MDHEN and CDR2 SYDVKM. Trimming took 5 bases from V and 6 from J; bases not matched to a gene: 6. The CDR3 extends over 14 amino acids. The CDR3 loop is CASSIAGGPDTQYF. The CDR3 DNA follows: TGTGCCAGCAGTATCGCGGGGGGGCCCGATACGCAGTATTTT.

For this clone: This same CDR3 is encoded by further DNA sequences in the sample. The V and J genes are TRBV5-6 and TRBJ1-5, with D possibly being TRBD1 (5 bases). CDR1 is SGHDT, CDR2 YYEEEE, per germline. The CDR3 has 13 amino acids. Between the trimmed V and J ends, which lost 0 bases and 7 bases, there was a span of 8 bases. The CDR3 region is CASSLGGEQPQHF. The CDR3 DNA reads as TGTGCCAGCAGCTTGGGGGGCGAACAGCCCCAGCATTTT. Complete variable domain (other parts from reference TRBV5-6 and TRBJ1-5): DAGVTQSPTHLIKTRGQQVTLRCSPKSGHDTVSWYQQALGQGPQFIFQYYEEEERQRGNFPDRFSGHQFPNYSSELNVNALLLGDSALYLCASSLGGEQPQHFGDGTRLSIL.